This T cell receptor beta chain emerged from a study of T cell repertoires in cytomegalovirus infection. Across the study: Indications came from public TCR beta signatures; they pointed to CMV infection and to a matching HLA type. Study-wide results and caveats: The ex vivo response was dominated by HLA-C-restricted CMV-specific TCR beta clonotypes. Summed frequency of public TCR beta families distinguished CMV carriers with the relevant HLA.

This CDR3 has 12 residues. V was pared by 5 bases and J by 5 bases, with 10 bases between. Per germline, CDR1 SGHRS and CDR2 YFSETQ. As to this clonotype: Antigen specificity is unknown.

TCRdb processed the reads anew with MiXCR; each CDR3 protein has one entry. The data hold around 530,000 distinct CDR3 sequences, with roughly 29% observed a single time. The chain combines TRBV5-1 with TRBJ1-2, with D uncertain. The sequence derives from a human donor in good health (CMV status not recorded). Some clones in this sample may be carry-over from other donors' samples. Input material: PBMCs. CDR3 loop: CASSSEAYGYTF. The CDR3 nucleotides are TGCGCCAGCAGTTCCGAGGCTTATGGCTACACCTTC.